This note documents a single TCR beta chain sequence. Its target is unknown. The sample comes from a study of PD-1 blockade in classical Hodgkin lymphoma. Overall study results and limits: CD4+ TCR diversity, unlike CD8+, climbed significantly by C4D1. Relapsed/refractory patients reportedly had lower baseline diversity than newly diagnosed patients. Newly diagnosed and completely responding patients shared comparable baseline diversity.

This table comes from immunoSEQ multiplex PCR, and its TCRdb copy is limited to in-frame clones, with some not included. The sample contains over 70,000 clones, 90% of which appear only once. Per the germline V gene, CDR1 is SGHVS and CDR2 is FNYEAQ. V gave up 0 bases and J gave up 7 bases, with 4 bases separating them. This CDR3 is built from 13 residues. The time point is: cycle 4 day 1 (C4D1), after more than five weeks of nivolumab. All trial patients relapsed after autologous stem cell transplantation. Best responses included complete response and partial response; otherwise, the best response was progressive disease.

Sequences were derived from peripheral blood mononuclear cells (PBMCs), sampled before the fourth cycle of nivolumab. V is TRBV7-6 and J is TRBJ1-6; D gene unclear. The clonotype was recovered from a human donor with classical Hodgkin lymphoma. CDR3: CASSLAPNSPLHF. CDR3 DNA sequence: TGTGCCAGCAGCTTAGCACCCAATTCACCCCTCCACTTT.